This T cell receptor beta chain emerged from a study of vaccination effects on CD4 cells after COVID-19 (dated by TCRdb to 2021 to 2024). Background on the whole study: In the ViraFEST assay, PBMC were stimulated with viral peptide pools, and antigen-specific CD4+ T cell clonotypes were then identified by expansion using TCR sequencing. Samples were taken from three convalescent patients early (day +14) and late (day +241, +227, +161 respectively) after vaccination. Across the study, the median time from the second dose to post-vaccine sampling was 72 days (range 14 to 241). Each well held some 1.9 million PBMC cultured in IMDM containing 5% human AB serum, about 10 IU/ml IL-2 and gentamicin, along with approximately 10 ug/ml peptides. The study compared SARS-CoV-2 spike-specific CD4+ TCR repertoires before and after mRNA vaccination in COVID-19 convalescent patients and infection-naive vaccine recipients. A total of more than 8 COVID-19 convalescent patients and a handful of SARS-CoV-2-naive healthy vaccine recipients were included in the full study. The Oncomine TCR Beta short-read assay on an Illumina iSeq 100 was used to sequence cultures from other donors in the study.

Results and caveats for the whole study, not just this receptor: In convalescent patients, the post-vaccine spike-reactive repertoire was composed mainly of new vaccine-induced clones that were largely distinct from infection-induced clones. Limitations of the study were the small number of convalescent patients and the absence of early post-infection timepoints. At late post-vaccination timepoints, both infection-induced and vaccine-induced clones showed marked clonal contraction, consistent with waning T cell responses.

About this clone: Its specific antigen is unknown. Per-nucleotide qualities are absent, and no much larger clonotype sits a single base away.

After roughly 11 days of culture, CD4+ T cells were isolated with the EasySep CD4+ T cell isolation kit. PCR-confirmed SARS-CoV-2 infection had occurred in convalescent patients between March and December 2020, before the Alpha, Beta and Delta variants emerged in the United States. Each participant received two doses of an mRNA SARS-CoV-2 vaccine, either BNT162b2 or mRNA-1273. Half of the culture medium was replaced with fresh IL-2-containing medium on days 3 and 7. Unless noted otherwise, every peptide stimulation condition was grown in triplicate wells. PBMC were separated from whole blood using Ficoll-Paque Plus gradient centrifugation and were then either cryopreserved at -140C or used fresh. The QIAamp micro DNA kit was used to extract genomic DNA from the cultured CD4+ T cells. From the cysteine up to the phenylalanine, the CDR3 has a length of 13 residues. The entry retains the CDR3 DNA only, 39 bases that are in frame from base 1. The junction shows trimming of 5 bases on V and 3 bases on J, and the gene matches do not reach 6 bases of it. Via the germline V gene, CDR1 is SQVTM and CDR2 ANQGSEA.

The library was produced with the immunoSEQ multiplex PCR assay. DNA from the cultured and isolated CD4+ T cells underwent TCR beta CDR3 sequencing. For the original study's pipeline: Non-productive TCR sequences were discarded, and reads were trimmed to the CDR3 region, with only CDR3s of 7 or more amino acids retained. Antigen-specific clonotypes were identified with the MANAFEST web app by comparing expansion in peptide wells against reference cultures. To count as positive, a clone had to show expansion at FDR<0.05 compared with the reference and with all other wells, an odds ratio above 5, and a frequency above 0.1% in two replicate wells. Clonotypes significantly expanded in SARS-CoV-2 spike wells and in at least one common cold coronavirus spike condition were defined as cross-reactive. Using the stringdist R package, CDR3 similarity was measured by Levenshtein distance, and unrooted trees were constructed with ape in R 3.6.1. TCRdb obtained this table from immuneACCESS and retained in-frame rearrangements with V and J assigned. These tables miss some clones; where compared with another copy, unresolved V genes account for less than half of the shortfall, and the remainder is unexplained. D and trimming were read from the DNA, whereas the V and J calls and clone size are those reported in that table. This sample lists around 50,000 clones; over 60% were detected once. About 5% of the sample is taken by the ten largest.

Recombination joined TRBV29-1 with TRBJ2-7; 8 middle bases align to TRBD2. The specimen comprised CD4+ T cells from PBMCs cultured without peptide, sampled after COVID-19 vaccination. This TCR derives from a human donor who had a prior SARS-CoV-2 infection. The DNA is TGCAGCGTTTTGACTAGCGTAGGCTACGAGCAGTACTTC. Translated, this is CSVLTSVGYEQYF.